These 28 T cell receptor beta chains were sequenced from one sample in a study of T cells in Graves' hyperthyroidism and ophthalmopathy. Amplification targeted TCR beta CDR3 regions from RNA transcripts. The primer set for the first-round RT-PCR of the TCR CDR3 was HTBI. TCRdb reprocessed the multiplex PCR reads via MiXCR and lists one record per CDR3 protein. The sample gives 500,000 to 700,000 distinct CDR3 sequences, around 17% of which show up once; around 19% is in the top ten. Sequenced input: blood. These TCRs come from a woman aged 18-30 years with Graves' hyperthyroidism.

This clonotype came up many times. This chain connects TRBV7-9 to TRBJ2-1; possible D gene TRBD1, 5 bases. The germline V gene encodes CDR1 SEHNR and CDR2 FQNEAQ (reference sequence). The CDR3 consists of 12 residues. V lost 1 base, J lost 8 bases, and 6 bases lay in between. The CDR3 sequence: CASSLGGYEQFF. In DNA, the CDR3 is TGTGCCAGCAGCTTAGGGGGCTATGAGCAGTTCTTC. Filled out from reference TRBV7-9 and TRBJ2-1, the complete variable domain reads DTGVSQNPRHKITKRGQNVTFRCDPISEHNRLYWYRQTLGQGPEFLTYFQNEAQLEKSRLLSDRFSAERPKGSFSTLEIQRTEQGDSAMYLCASSLGGYEQFFGPGTRLTVL.

This clonotype was detected many times. V and J are TRBV3-1 and TRBJ2-2, with D perhaps matching TRBD1 or TRBD2 (5 bases each). The ends were cut back, 5 bases at V and 2 bases at J, with 15 bases in the middle. The CDR3 length is 16 residues. Germline lookup yields CDR1 LGHDT and CDR2 YNNKEL (reference sequence). DNA of the CDR3: TGTGCCAGCAGCTCGTTCCGGGGCCTTAACACCGGGGAGCTGTTTTTT. Protein: CASSSFRGLNTGELFF.

The chain links TRBV4-2 to TRBJ2-7; TRBD1 or TRBD2 may be the D gene (6 bases each). Trimming took off 4 bases at V and 3 bases at J, with 19 bases between the two ends. The CDR3 is 16 amino acids. Looked up from germline, CDR1 is LGHNA and CDR2 is YNFKEQ. The CDR3 DNA follows: TGTGCCAGCAGCCCGCGGGACACCCAAGGGTTCTACGAGCAGTACTTC. Its translation is CASSPRDTQGFYEQYF.

In this sample, this clonotype turned up a few times. This rearrangement joins TRBV4-1 to TRBJ1-3; 7 bases are shared with TRBD1. Germline CDR1 MGHRA, CDR2 YSYEKL. The junction had 3 bases not matched to a gene; V was cut back by 2 bases and J by 2 bases. The CDR3 runs to 15 residues. CDR3 sequence reads: CASSQPDRAGNTIYF. The DNA of the CDR3 is TGCGCCAGCAGCCAACCAGACAGGGCTGGAAACACCATATATTTT.

This clonotype appeared a few times. The chain carries TRBV6-1 and TRBJ1-1; D not resolved. The ends were cut back, 5 bases at V and 2 bases at J, with 12 bases in the middle. The CDR3 runs 14 residues. The germline gives CDR1 MNHNS, CDR2 SASEGT. Written as DNA, the CDR3 is TGTGCCAGCAGTCTAACACCTCCAAACACTGAAGCTTTCTTT. Translating it yields CASSLTPPNTEAFF.

The V and J genes are TRBV2 and TRBJ2-2; D is tentatively TRBD1 or TRBD2 (5 bases each). This CDR3 has 13 amino acids. Germline lookup yields CDR1 SNHLY and CDR2 FYNNEI. Trimming removed 6 bases from V and 6 bases from J, with 11 bases in between. The CDR3 bases are TGTGCCAGCAGCCGGGACGGTTCCGGGGAGCTGTTTTTT. This encodes CASSRDGSGELFF.

This chain uses TRBV18 with TRBJ1-1, with unresolved D. Germline V gene lookup returns CDR1 KGHSH and CDR2 LQKENI. Trimming pared 2 bases from V and 4 bases from J, leaving 11 bases between. The CDR3 is 14 amino acids. CDR3 loop: CASSPIGIGTEAFF. The CDR3 DNA reads TGTGCCAGCTCACCAATCGGGATTGGCACTGAAGCTTTCTTT.

This clonotype was seen many times. J is TRBJ1-1 and V is TRBV20-1, with TRBD1 identical over 11 bases. V shed 5 bases, J shed 5 bases, and the junction held 10 bases outside the gene matches. CDR1 and CDR2 from the germline V gene are DFQATT and SNEGSKA (reference sequence). The CDR3 spans 15 residues. The CDR3 reads CSASAGTGGGTEAFF. The CDR3 nucleotides are TGCAGTGCTTCTGCCGGGACAGGGGGTGGGACTGAAGCTTTCTTT.

This clonotype was detected only a few times. The chain is built from TRBV7-9 and TRBJ2-3; 10 bases fit TRBD2. Germline V gene lookup returns CDR1 SEHNR and CDR2 FQNEAQ (reference sequence). Losses at the gene ends were 5 bases for V and 6 bases for J; bases not matched to a gene: 14. The CDR3 consists of 17 residues. The CDR3 is CASSPRLAGAGPDTQYF. In DNA form, the CDR3 reads TGTGCCAGCAGCCCACGCCTAGCGGGAGCGGGCCCCGATACGCAGTATTTT.

The table lists this clonotype with many counts. This sequence joins TRBV7-2 and TRBJ2-5, with D maybe TRBD2 (5 bases). Germline V gene sequence: CDR1 SGHTA, CDR2 FQGNSA. Trimming pared 4 bases from V and 5 bases from J, leaving 17 bases between. CDR3 length: 15 amino acids. CDR3 nucleotide sequence: TGTGCCAGCAGCTCCTCGGGATCCGTGAGGGAGACCCAGTACTTC. Protein product: CASSSSGSVRETQYF.

The genes are TRBV10-3 and TRBJ2-7; D gene ambiguous. Per germline, CDR1 ENHRY and CDR2 SYGVKD. The ends were cut back, 0 bases at V and 0 bases at J, with 9 bases in the middle. The CDR3 contains 15 residues. As DNA, the CDR3 is TGTGCCATCAGTGAGTCGCAATTAACCTCCTACGAGCAGTACTTC. This translates into CAISESQLTSYEQYF.

Ten or more counts support this clonotype. The CDR3 sequence: CASSQDPQGVNQPQHF. For the CDR3, the DNA is TGTGCCAGCAGCCAAGATCCACAGGGGGTAAATCAGCCCCAGCATTTT. The gene calls are TRBV3-1 and TRBJ1-5; 8 bases map to TRBD1. The germline V gene encodes CDR1 LGHDT and CDR2 YNNKEL (reference sequence). V dropped 0 bases and J dropped 4; count of bases not matched to a gene: 5. CDR3 size: 16 residues. Filled out from reference TRBV3-1 and TRBJ1-5, the complete variable domain reads DTAVSQTPKYLVTQMGNDKSIKCEQNLGHDTMYWYKQDSKKFLKIMFSYNNKELIINETVPNRFSPKSPDKAHLNLHINSLELGDSAVYFCASSQDPQGVNQPQHFGDGTRLSIL.

CDR3 in amino acids: CASSSSPGNTDTQYF. In DNA, the CDR3 is TGCGCCAGCAGCTCCTCACCAGGGAACACAGATACGCAGTATTTT. The V gene is TRBV5-1, the J gene TRBJ2-3, with a possible D match to TRBD1 (5 bases). The V gene's germline CDR1 is SGHRS and CDR2 YFSETQ. Between the trimmed V and J ends, which lost 3 bases and 2 bases, there was a span of 13 bases. The CDR3 runs 15 residues.

The chain carries TRBV7-9 and TRBJ2-7; D assignment may be TRBD1 or TRBD2 (6 bases each). V lost 3 bases to trimming and J lost 0 bases, with 12 bases between them. The CDR3 has 15 amino acids. Germline V gives CDR1 SEHNR, CDR2 FQNEAQ (reference sequence). The CDR3, as DNA: TGTGCCAGCAGCTTTGCGGGACAAAGCTCCTACGAGCAGTACTTC. Its translation is CASSFAGQSSYEQYF.

This clonotype was found many times. The chain recombines TRBV7-9 with TRBJ2-3; 11 positions match TRBD1. The CDR3 is 16 amino acids. Germline lookup yields CDR1 SEHNR and CDR2 FQNEAQ (reference sequence). After removal of 2 bases from V and 1 base from J, the junction contained 2 bases not matched to a gene. CDR3 nucleotide sequence: TGTGCCAGCAGCTTACTGGGACAGGGGGGCACAGATACGCAGTATTTT. Amino acids: CASSLLGQGGTDTQYF.

In this sample, this clonotype turned up many times. The chain is built from TRBV7-2 and TRBJ2-3, with TRBD2 matching over 8 bases. This CDR3 spans 17 amino acids. Germline CDR1 is SGHTA and CDR2 is FQGNSA. V shed 3 bases and J 6 bases; nucleotides not matched to a gene: 14. CDR3 DNA sequence: TGTGCCAGCAGCTTGGTGGCGGGGGGTATATCAACTGATACGCAGTATTTT. This gives the protein CASSLVAGGISTDTQYF.

This clonotype appeared many times. Here the CDR3 DNA reads TGCAGCGTTGTCGCCGGATTACAAGAGACCCAGTACTTC. This encodes CSVVAGLQETQYF. The rearrangement uses TRBV29-1 and TRBJ2-5; D is ambiguous. V dropped 4 bases and J dropped 2 bases, with 11 bases sitting between them. Germline loops: CDR1 SQVTM, CDR2 ANQGSEA. The CDR3 is made up of 13 amino acids.

This clonotype has ten or more counts. This sequence joins TRBV6-2 or TRBV6-3 and TRBJ2-7; D uncertain. The CDR3 is 14 amino acids. CDR1 and CDR2 (germline): MNHEY, SVGEGT. Trimming shortened V by 2 bases and J by 0 bases, and 8 bases separated the two germline ends. CDR3 DNA sequence: TGTGCCAGCAGTTACGGGCAGAGCTCCTACGAGCAGTACTTC. It translates to CASSYGQSSYEQYF.

Ten or more counts support this clonotype. This chain uses TRBV2 with TRBJ1-4; 9 positions agree with TRBD1. There are 15 residues in the CDR3. The trim removed 6 bases at V and 5 bases at J, leaving 7 bases unmatched. Germline V gene data show CDR1 as SNHLY and CDR2 as FYNNEI. The CDR3 reads CASRARTGANEKLFF. CDR3 bases: TGTGCCAGCAGGGCAAGGACAGGGGCGAATGAAAAACTGTTTTTT.

Ten or more counts support this clonotype. The chain recombines TRBV11-2 with TRBJ2-5; a weak D match, TRBD2 (6 bases). The germline CDR1 and CDR2 sequences are SGHAT and FQNNGV. Trimming shortened V by 2 bases and J by 2 bases, and 24 bases separated the two germline ends. This CDR3 is 19 amino acids long. CDR3 protein: CASSLPSGEYHSPQETQYF. The CDR3 DNA sequence: TGTGCCAGCAGCTTACCTTCGGGGGAGTACCATTCGCCACAAGAGACCCAGTACTTC.

This clonotype was observed a handful of times. In DNA form, the CDR3 reads TGCGCCAGCAGCCAAGATCAAACAGGGGTTTTAAAGACCCAGTACTTC. It codes for CASSQDQTGVLKTQYF. The chain has TRBV4-1 and TRBJ2-5; 7 nucleotides line up with TRBD1. Germline assignment: CDR1 MGHRA and CDR2 YSYEKL. With 0 bases clipped from V and 6 bases from J, the junction kept 10 bases outside the gene matches. This CDR3 spans 16 amino acids.

At least ten counts were recorded for this clonotype. The gene calls are TRBV11-2 and TRBJ2-2; D gene ambiguous. Germline lookup yields CDR1 SGHAT and CDR2 FQNNGV. V was cut by 6 bases and J by 3 bases, with 11 bases left in between. CDR3 length: 14 residues. The CDR3 loop reads CASSQRRDTGELFF. CDR3 nucleotide sequence: TGTGCCAGCAGTCAGCGCCGGGACACCGGGGAGCTGTTTTTT. Complete variable domain (other parts from reference TRBV11-2 and TRBJ2-2): EAGVAQSPRYKIIEKRQSVAFWCNPISGHATLYWYQQILGQGPKLLIQFQNNGVVDDSQLPKDRFSAERLKGVDSTLKIQPAKLEDSAVYLCASSQRRDTGELFFGEGSRLTVL.

Comment on this clonotype: This may arise from a read error, as a much more abundant clone is one base away. The chain couples TRBV11-3 to TRBJ2-2, with unresolved D. Per germline, CDR1 SGHNT and CDR2 YENEEA. This CDR3 has 14 residues. With 4 bases removed from V and 4 bases from J, the gap between germline ends came to 10 bases. The CDR3 nucleotides are TGTGCCAGCAGCTCAATGACCGGCACCGGGGAGCTGTTTTTT. Encoded protein: CASSSMTGTGELFF. Full variable domain (rest looked up from reference TRBV11-3 and TRBJ2-2): EAGVVQSPRYKIIEKKQPVAFWCNPISGHNTLYWYLQNLGQGPELLIRYENEEAVDDSQLPKDRFSAERLKGVDSTLKIQPAELGDSAVYLCASSSMTGTGELFFGEGSRLTVL.

The V gene is TRBV13, the J gene TRBJ2-1; 10 nucleotides match TRBD2. This CDR3 comprises 18 residues. Germline V gene lookup returns CDR1 PRHDT and CDR2 FYEKMQ (reference sequence). The V segment lost 1 base and the J segment 7 bases; nucleotides outside the gene matches: 13. CDR3 sequence reads: CASSLVGSGGPSRNEQFF. CDR3 DNA sequence: TGTGCCAGCAGCTTAGTTGGTAGCGGGGGGCCCTCGAGGAATGAGCAGTTCTTC.

Many counts were recorded for this clonotype. The rearrangement joins TRBV3-1 to TRBJ2-1, with 9 bases that match TRBD1. The germline gives CDR1 LGHDT, CDR2 YNNKEL (reference sequence). The CDR3 spans 15 residues. V lost 3 bases, J lost 8 bases, and 8 bases stayed unmatched. In DNA form, the CDR3 reads TGTGCCAGCAGCCATCCCGGGACAGGGAGGGATGAGCAGTTCTTC. It is translated as CASSHPGTGRDEQFF.

This clonotype was found many times. This chain joins TRBV7-6 and TRBJ2-5; D is unresolved. This CDR3 spans 14 amino acids. Trimming took off 4 bases at V and 6 bases at J, with 15 bases between the two ends. The germline gives CDR1 SGHVS, CDR2 FNYEAQ. CDR3 nucleotides: TGTGCCAGCAGCTACGCGGTGGCCGGACAGACCCAGTACTTC. Protein sequence: CASSYAVAGQTQYF.

V usage is TRBV20-1 and J usage is TRBJ2-1, with 11 positions matching TRBD2. Germline V gene lookup returns CDR1 DFQATT and CDR2 SNEGSKA (reference sequence). The V gene end was trimmed by 6 bases and the J gene end by 7 bases; junction bases not matched to a gene: 14. This CDR3 spans 16 amino acids. This CDR3 is CSAQVLAGGRVNEQFF. In nucleotides, the CDR3 is TGCAGTGCCCAGGTCCTAGCGGGGGGCCGGGTTAATGAGCAGTTCTTC.

This clonotype has just a few counts. Given a much more abundant clone one base away, this may be a read error. The V gene is TRBV12-3 or TRBV12-4, the J gene TRBJ2-3; D remains unclear. V lost 8 bases to trimming and J lost 4 bases, with 22 bases between them. There are 16 residues in the CDR3. DNA of the CDR3: TGTGCCAGCTCTTTAACCCCCGGGTATAAACCAGATACGCAGTATTTT. Its translation is CASSLTPGYKPDTQYF.